These 32 T cell receptor beta chains were all obtained from the same sample, sequenced in a study of blood T cell repertoires in COVID-19. The data were produced by immunoSEQ multiplex PCR, yet TCRdb's version contains in-frame clones alone and is incomplete. The repertoire holds 300,000 to 400,000 clones, with 88% as singletons. Sample: PBMCs or T cells enriched from blood (not recorded which). Every receptor here comes from a woman in her late teens or twenties who had recovered from COVID-19.

This chain's CDR3 is CASSRGAAVNTEAFF. The CDR3 bases are TGTGCCAGCAGTCGAGGTGCCGCGGTGAACACTGAAGCTTTCTTT. The V call is TRBV9, the J call TRBJ1-1; D call uncertain. This CDR3 spans 15 amino acids. Germline-derived CDR1 and CDR2 are SGDLS and YYNGEE. The V and J ends lost 5 bases and 0 bases respectively, with 14 bases between them. Supplemented by reference TRBV9 and TRBJ1-1, the full variable domain reads DSGVTQTPKHLITATGQRVTLRCSPRSGDLSVYWYQQSLDQGLQFLIQYYNGEERAKGNILERFSAQQFPDLHSELNLSSLELGDSALYFCASSRGAAVNTEAFFGQGTRLTVV.

The rearrangement uses TRBV28 and TRBJ1-1; a possible D gene is TRBD1 (6 bases). V dropped 4 bases and J dropped 0 bases, with 9 bases sitting between them. This CDR3 has 14 residues. Looked up from germline, CDR1 is MDHEN and CDR2 is SYDVKM. The chain's CDR3 is CASSSDSLNTEAFF. The CDR3 DNA is TGTGCCAGCAGTTCGGACAGCCTGAACACTGAAGCTTTCTTT.

The V and J genes are TRBV7-9 and TRBJ2-5, with a possible D match to TRBD2 (6 bases). The germline CDR1 and CDR2 sequences are SEHNR and FQNEAQ (reference sequence). The V and J ends lost 2 bases and 4 bases respectively, with 14 bases between them. CDR3 size: 15 residues. CDR3 nucleotides: TGTGCCAGCAGCTTAAATTTGGCGGGGCGAGAGACCCAGTACTTC. Translating gives CASSLNLAGRETQYF.

This clone has more than one count but fewer than ten. V usage is TRBV7-9 and J usage is TRBJ1-2; no clear D gene. The germline V gene has CDR1 SEHNR and CDR2 FQNEAQ (reference sequence). V was clipped by 2 bases and J by 8 bases, with 12 bases between them. This CDR3 is built from 13 residues. The CDR3 DNA sequence: TGTGCCAGCAGCTTAACCGGCCCGGGGGGCTACACCTTC. Translation: CASSLTGPGGYTF. The complete variable domain, with remaining parts taken from reference TRBV7-9 and TRBJ1-2, reads DTGVSQNPRHKITKRGQNVTFRCDPISEHNRLYWYRQTLGQGPEFLTYFQNEAQLEKSRLLSDRFSAERPKGSFSTLEIQRTEQGDSAMYLCASSLTGPGGYTFGSGTRLTVV.

The chain uses TRBV15 and TRBJ1-2; D is possibly TRBD1 (6 bases). CDR1 is LNHNV and CDR2 is YYDKDF in the germline V gene (reference sequence). The CDR3 runs to 13 residues. V lost 8 bases to trimming and J lost 2 bases, with 12 bases between them. The CDR3 here is CATRLGGNYGYTF. The CDR3 DNA reads TGTGCCACCCGCCTAGGGGGAAACTATGGCTACACCTTC.

This clone occurred once. The chain joins TRBV9 to TRBJ2-2, with D maybe TRBD2 (7 bases). Trimming took 1 base from V and 1 from J, leaving 11 bases between them. The CDR3 runs to 16 residues. CDR1 is SGDLS and CDR2 is YYNGEE in the germline V gene. CDR3 sequence: CASSVWRGRNTGELFF. DNA for the CDR3: TGTGCCAGCAGCGTATGGCGGGGGCGGAACACCGGGGAGCTGTTTTTT.

This chain joins TRBV7-2 and TRBJ2-1; 9 bases agree with TRBD1. Trimming at V came to 1 base and at J to 2 bases, leaving 6 bases not matched to a gene. Germline lookup yields CDR1 SGHTA and CDR2 FQGNSA. This CDR3 region has 17 residues. The CDR3 spells CASSLGPGQGPYNEQFF. The CDR3 coding sequence is TGTGCCAGCAGCTTAGGACCGGGACAGGGCCCCTACAATGAGCAGTTCTTC.

The chain uses TRBV19 and TRBJ1-1; perhaps TRBD1 as D (5 bases). The ends were cut back, 11 bases at V and 4 bases at J, with 17 bases in the middle. Germline V CDR1 and CDR2: LNHDA, SQIVND (reference sequence). The CDR3 consists of 13 residues. The CDR3 loop reads CASGGVLVTEAFF. DNA of the CDR3: TGTGCCTCGGGGGGGGTCTTGGTCACTGAAGCTTTCTTT.

The chain employs TRBV19 and TRBJ1-1; TRBD1 is a possible D gene (5 bases). Per germline, CDR1 LNHDA and CDR2 SQIVND (reference sequence). V was shortened by 5 bases and J by 5 bases, with 15 bases between the two germline ends. The CDR3 extends over 14 amino acids. This chain's CDR3 is CASSFRVVGTEAFF. The CDR3 coding sequence is TGTGCCAGTAGTTTCAGGGTAGTCGGAACTGAAGCTTTCTTT.

The genes are TRBV10-3 and TRBJ1-1, with D maybe TRBD1 (5 bases). Trimming took 3 bases from V and 4 from J, leaving 18 bases between them. Germline lookup yields CDR1 ENHRY and CDR2 SYGVKD. The CDR3 consists of 16 residues. In DNA, the CDR3 is TGTGCCATCAGTGATCCCCGTGCGGGGACGGTCACTGAAGCTTTCTTT. Translated: CAISDPRAGTVTEAFF.

The chain has TRBV6-2 or TRBV6-3 and TRBJ1-6, with a weak D call TRBD1 (5 bases). The V gene lost 4 bases and the J gene lost 9 bases, with 16 bases spanning the gap. Germline assignment: CDR1 MNHEY and CDR2 SVGEGT. This CDR3 contains 15 residues. CDR3 region: CASSSTATLGSPLHF. For the CDR3, the DNA is TGTGCCAGCAGTTCGACAGCAACCTTAGGTTCACCCCTCCACTTT.

The V and J genes are TRBV29-1 and TRBJ2-2; D not certain. Trimming removed 2 bases at V and 4 bases at J, with 11 bases between. Per germline, CDR1 SQVTM and CDR2 ANQGSEA. CDR3 size: 14 residues. The CDR3 spells CSVEQTSGTGELFF. The CDR3 DNA reads TGCAGCGTTGAACAGACTTCGGGCACCGGGGAGCTGTTTTTT.

The CDR3 DNA is TGTGCCAGCAGTTTCACCGGGACTGGGGACTCCTACGAGCAGTACTTC. Translating it yields CASSFTGTGDSYEQYF. The rearrangement joins TRBV5-6 to TRBJ2-7; TRBD2 might be the D (6 bases). The CDR3 is made up of 16 amino acids. Trimming stripped 5 bases from V and 0 bases from J, with 18 bases between. In germline, CDR1 is SGHDT, CDR2 YYEEEE.

V is TRBV10-3 and J is TRBJ1-2, with TRBD1 matching over 9 bases. The germline V gene has CDR1 ENHRY and CDR2 SYGVKD. The trim removed 10 bases at V and 5 bases at J, leaving 14 bases unmatched. CDR3 length equals 15 residues. The CDR3 loop reads CAKPVYRGRGYGYTF. The DNA for the CDR3 is TGTGCCAAACCGGTATACAGGGGGCGGGGGTATGGCTACACCTTC.

The V and J genes are TRBV30 and TRBJ1-2; D remains unclear. V was clipped by 4 bases and J by 9 bases, with 21 bases between them. Germline CDR1 GTSNPN, CDR2 SVGIG (reference sequence). The CDR3 totals 14 residues. CDR3 sequence: CAWMSGKAIGSYTF. For the CDR3, the DNA is TGTGCCTGGATGTCGGGAAAGGCTATCGGAAGCTACACCTTC.

About this clone: Other DNA sequences within the sample encode an identical CDR3. The chain links TRBV5-6 to TRBJ2-7; perhaps TRBD1 as D (6 bases). Germline assignment: CDR1 SGHDT and CDR2 YYEEEE. V lost 4 bases, J lost 0 bases, and 8 bases lay in between. The CDR3 covers 13 residues. The CDR3 nucleotides read TGTGCCAGCAGCCCGGACAGCTCCTACGAGCAGTACTTC. Translating it yields CASSPDSSYEQYF.

The chain recombines TRBV15 with TRBJ1-1; no reliable D call. V lost 5 bases, J lost 1 base, and 14 bases lay in between. The CDR3 spans 15 residues. The V gene's germline CDR1 is LNHNV and CDR2 YYDKDF (reference sequence). CDR3 sequence: CATSLRGWANTEAFF. The DNA for the CDR3 is TGTGCCACCAGCCTAAGAGGGTGGGCGAACACTGAAGCTTTCTTT.

The rearrangement links TRBV28 to TRBJ1-2; D is possibly TRBD1 (5 bases). This CDR3 has 13 amino acids. Looked up from germline, CDR1 is MDHEN and CDR2 is SYDVKM. Trimming shortened V by 3 bases and J by 5 bases, and 10 bases separated the two germline ends. The CDR3: CASSLGRVYGYTF. The DNA of the CDR3 is TGTGCCAGCAGTTTGGGCAGGGTTTATGGCTACACCTTC.

The chain carries TRBV12-3 or TRBV12-4 and TRBJ2-5; 12 nucleotides agree with TRBD2. After removal of 8 bases from V and 3 bases from J, the junction contained 1 base not matched to a gene. CDR3 length equals 13 residues. In nucleotides, the CDR3 is TGTGCCAGCCGGACTAGCGGGAAAGAGACCCAGTACTTC. Translated: CASRTSGKETQYF.

The chain couples TRBV29-1 to TRBJ1-5; D possibly corresponds to TRBD1 (5 bases). Germline CDR1 is SQVTM and CDR2 is ANQGSEA. V lost 6 bases and J 5 bases, leaving 14 bases between the germline ends. CDR3 length: 13 residues. The CDR3 here is CSVQHKGDQPQHF. DNA of the CDR3: TGCAGCGTCCAGCATAAAGGGGATCAGCCCCAGCATTTT.

The chain is built from TRBV3-1 (or the pseudogene TRBV3-2) and TRBJ1-6, with D unclear. Germline V gene lookup returns CDR1 LGHDT and CDR2 YNNKEL (reference sequence). The CDR3 spans 13 residues. The V and J ends lost 3 bases and 9 bases respectively, with 9 bases between them. The CDR3 here is CASSQALPSPLHF. The CDR3 nucleotides are TGTGCCAGCAGCCAGGCCCTGCCTTCACCCCTCCACTTT.

In DNA, the CDR3 is TGCGCCAGCAGCTTGGAAGGGAGAGGAGAGACCCAGTACTTC. Protein sequence: CASSLEGRGETQYF. The V gene is TRBV5-1, the J gene TRBJ2-5; perhaps TRBD2 as D (5 bases). The V and J ends lost 0 bases and 4 bases respectively, with 10 bases between them. The CDR3 contains 14 residues. Germline assignment: CDR1 SGHRS and CDR2 YFSETQ.

The gene calls are TRBV3-1 (or the pseudogene TRBV3-2) and TRBJ1-6, with D perhaps matching TRBD1 (5 bases). V was trimmed by 3 bases and J by 13 bases, leaving 13 bases between them. This CDR3 is 13 amino acids long. CDR1 LGHDT and CDR2 YNNKEL come from the germline V gene (reference sequence). The CDR3 protein is CASSHQRDSPLHF. Here the CDR3 DNA reads TGTGCCAGCAGCCACCAACGGGACTCGCCCCTCCACTTT.

The chain couples TRBV4-1 to TRBJ1-4; D is undetermined. Germline CDR1 MGHRA, CDR2 YSYEKL. V dropped 1 base and J dropped 0 bases, with 12 bases sitting between them. The CDR3 runs 17 residues. The CDR3 DNA sequence: TGCGCCAGCAGCCAAGTTCTCCGAGTTGCAACTAATGAAAAACTGTTTTTT. Its translation is CASSQVLRVATNEKLFF.

The CDR3 sequence: CASLRAPNTEAFF. CDR3 in DNA: TGTGCCAGCCTCAGGGCGCCGAACACTGAAGCTTTCTTT. The chain employs TRBV2 and TRBJ1-1, with TRBD1 as a possible D gene (5 bases). The CDR3 is 13 amino acids. The germline V and J ends were trimmed by 8 bases and 1 base, with 11 bases remaining between them. Germline-derived CDR1 and CDR2 are SNHLY and FYNNEI. Looking up the rest from reference TRBV2 and TRBJ1-1 gives the full variable domain: EPEVTQTPSHQVTQMGQEVILRCVPISNHLYFYWYRQILGQKVEFLVSFYNNEISEKSEIFDDQFSVERPDGSNFTLKIRSTKLEDSAMYFCASLRAPNTEAFFGQGTRLTVV.

This rearrangement joins TRBV10-2 to TRBJ1-1; a weak D match, TRBD1 (6 bases). CDR3 size: 14 residues. Trimming took 2 bases from V and 4 from J, leaving 11 bases between them. Germline lookup yields CDR1 WSHSY and CDR2 SAAADI. This chain's CDR3 is CASSERQGSTEAFF. CDR3 DNA sequence: TGCGCCAGCAGTGAGCGGCAGGGGAGCACTGAAGCTTTCTTT.

The CDR3 region has the DNA TGTGCCAGCAGCCAGCGGCAATTCCACGAGCAGTACTTC. This encodes CASSQRQFHEQYF. The rearrangement uses TRBV6-2 or TRBV6-3 and TRBJ2-7; D may be TRBD2 (5 bases). V was trimmed by 6 bases and J by 5 bases, leaving 14 bases between them. The CDR3 is 13 residues long. Germline CDR1 MNHEY, CDR2 SVGEGT.

The chain links TRBV7-6 to TRBJ2-1, with TRBD2 as a possible D gene (7 bases). The V end lost 0 bases, the J end lost 7 bases, and 19 bases lay between the germline ends. This CDR3 comprises 17 residues. Germline V gene lookup returns CDR1 SGHVS and CDR2 FNYEAQ. The CDR3 region is CASSLAGGGPALNEQFF. Here the CDR3 DNA reads TGTGCCAGCAGCTTAGCAGGCGGGGGCCCCGCGTTGAATGAGCAGTTCTTC. Variable domain in full (rest from reference TRBV7-6 and TRBJ2-1): GAGVSQSPRYKVTKRGQDVALRCDPISGHVSLYWYRQALGQGPEFLTYFNYEAQQDKSGLPNDRFSAERPEGSISTLTIQRTEQRDSAMYRCASSLAGGGPALNEQFFGPGTRLTVL.

This chain links TRBV11-2 with TRBJ1-2; D uncertain. V lost 0 bases to trimming and J lost 3 bases, with 20 bases between them. The length of the CDR3 is 18 residues. Germline V CDR1 and CDR2: SGHAT, FQNNGV. CDR3: CASSLDQVTTETDYGYTF. DNA of the CDR3: TGTGCCAGCAGCTTAGATCAGGTGACTACCGAAACCGACTATGGCTACACCTTC.

The CDR3 reads CASRDRQQDYGYTF. DNA for the CDR3: TGTGCCAGCAGGGACAGGCAACAGGACTATGGCTACACCTTC. The chain uses TRBV27 and TRBJ1-2; 7 bases are shared with TRBD1. Germline-derived CDR1 and CDR2 are MNHEY and SMNVEV (reference sequence). The CDR3 sequence is 14 residues long. V lost 6 bases, J lost 3 bases, and 7 bases stayed unmatched.

This chain uses TRBV12-3 or TRBV12-4 with TRBJ2-1; D not resolved. This CDR3 has 13 amino acids. With 6 bases removed from V and 4 bases from J, the gap between germline ends came to 10 bases. The CDR3 is CASSLERYNEQFF. The CDR3 nucleotides read TGTGCCAGCAGCCTAGAAAGATACAATGAGCAGTTCTTC.

The chain carries TRBV5-1 and TRBJ2-5, with D uncertain. Germline CDR1 SGHRS, CDR2 YFSETQ. The CDR3 sequence is 12 residues long. V was trimmed by 4 bases and J by 0 bases, leaving 4 bases between them. The DNA of the CDR3 is TGCGCCAGCAGCCACTACCAAGAGACCCAGTACTTC. Its translation: CASSHYQETQYF.